This T cell receptor (beta chain) was found in a study of cytomegalovirus exposure and HLA in healthy donors. PCR was performed using 60 Vbeta and 13 Jbeta primers. Libraries were prepared by immunoSEQ multiplex PCR; TCRdb keeps only in-frame clonotypes and omits some of them. Among 150,000 to 200,000 clones listed, 78% were seen once. Sample: PBMCs. This clonotype was obtained from a young woman in good health and CMV-seropositive.

DNA for the CDR3: TGTGCCAGCAGTCCCCCCACTCCCCAGCGGGTAACCTACGAGCAGTACTTC. It yields the protein CASSPPTPQRVTYEQYF. The V call is TRBV28, the J call TRBJ2-5, with a possible D match to TRBD2 (6 bases). TRBJ2-7 matches the DNA end more closely, so the J call is doubtful. Germline lookup yields CDR1 MDHEN and CDR2 SYDVKM. The length of the CDR3 is 17 residues.